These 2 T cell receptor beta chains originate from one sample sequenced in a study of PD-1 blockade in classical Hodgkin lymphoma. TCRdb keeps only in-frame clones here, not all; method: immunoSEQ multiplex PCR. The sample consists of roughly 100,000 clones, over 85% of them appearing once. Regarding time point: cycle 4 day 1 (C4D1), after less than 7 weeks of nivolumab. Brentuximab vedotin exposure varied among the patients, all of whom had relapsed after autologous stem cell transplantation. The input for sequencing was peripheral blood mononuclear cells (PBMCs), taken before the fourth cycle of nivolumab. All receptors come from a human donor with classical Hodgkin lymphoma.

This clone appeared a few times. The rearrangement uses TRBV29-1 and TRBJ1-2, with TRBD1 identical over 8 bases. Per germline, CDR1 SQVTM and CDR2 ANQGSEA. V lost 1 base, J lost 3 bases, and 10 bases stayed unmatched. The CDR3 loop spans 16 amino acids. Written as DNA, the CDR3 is TGCAGCGTTGAAGGGTGGGACAGGATGACAGACTATGGCTACACCTTC. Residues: CSVEGWDRMTDYGYTF.

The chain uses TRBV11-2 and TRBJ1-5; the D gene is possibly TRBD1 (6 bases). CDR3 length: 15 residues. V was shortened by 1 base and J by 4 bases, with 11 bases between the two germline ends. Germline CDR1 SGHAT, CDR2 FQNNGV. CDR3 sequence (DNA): TGTGCCAGCAGCTTAGCCGGGGGCGCGAATCAGCCCCAGCATTTT. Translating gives CASSLAGGANQPQHF.